The 23 T cell receptor beta chains below were found in one sample sequenced in a study of CD8+ T cells in alopecia areata. cDNA serving as the sequencing template came from extracted, reverse transcribed RNA. The protocol was immunoSEQ multiplex PCR, while the TCRdb copy is restricted to in-frame clones and leaves out a portion. Counted here are over 200,000 clones, 50% to 70% occurring once; the ten biggest clones make up 0.4% to 0.55%. The sequenced sample was CD4+ T cells sorted from blood, obtained at week 0. The receptors shown here come from a human donor with alopecia areata.

The V gene is TRBV30, the J gene TRBJ1-2, with D hard to call. The CDR3 sequence is 12 residues long. V was shortened by 2 bases and J by 3 bases, with 7 bases between the two germline ends. Germline V CDR1 and CDR2: GTSNPN, SVGIG (reference sequence). CDR3 coding DNA: TGTGCCTGGAGTCAGCAACACTATGGCTACACCTTC. It yields the protein CAWSQQHYGYTF.

The CDR3 loop is CASSPRDRGGSPLHF. DNA for the CDR3: TGTGCCAGCAGCCCCCGGGACAGGGGAGGCTCACCCCTCCACTTT. The rearrangement joins TRBV14 to TRBJ1-6; 10 bases line up with TRBD1. Germline V gives CDR1 SGHDN, CDR2 FVKESK. Unmatched junction bases numbered 7, after V lost 4 bases and J lost 10 bases. The CDR3 is 15 residues long.

This clone was detected only once. V usage is TRBV29-1 and J usage is TRBJ1-1; 7 bases agree with TRBD1. V shed 7 bases and J 3 bases; nucleotides not matched to a gene: 11. This CDR3 contains 14 residues. Germline assignment: CDR1 SQVTM and CDR2 ANQGSEA. CDR3 in amino acids: CSAGGQGVDTEAFF. The CDR3 region has the DNA TGCAGCGCCGGGGGTCAGGGGGTGGACACTGAAGCTTTCTTT.

V and J are TRBV4-1 and TRBJ2-1; 9 bases line up with TRBD2. The V gene's germline CDR1 is MGHRA and CDR2 YSYEKL. CDR3 length: 16 residues. J was trimmed by 8 bases and V by 2 bases; bases with no gene match: 10. In DNA, the CDR3 is TGCGCCAGCAGCCAATTCGGTAGCGGGAGTACGGATGAGCAGTTCTTC. Protein product: CASSQFGSGSTDEQFF.

The chain carries TRBV7-7 and TRBJ1-6; D ambiguous. Trimming shortened V by 3 bases and J by 8 bases, and 8 bases separated the two germline ends. The length of the CDR3 is 13 residues. Germline CDR1 SSHAT, CDR2 FNYEAQ (reference sequence). CDR3 nucleotides: TGTGCCAGCAGCTTCGGCGGGGATTCACCCCTCCACTTT. The encoded protein is CASSFGGDSPLHF.

This clone has more than one count but fewer than ten. V and J are TRBV20-1 and TRBJ2-1; D unclear. Trimming took 4 bases from V and 8 from J, leaving 9 bases between them. Germline assignment: CDR1 DFQATT and CDR2 SNEGSKA (reference sequence). The length of the CDR3 is 11 residues. The CDR3 sequence is CSAIGVDEQFF. In DNA, the CDR3 is TGCAGTGCTATAGGAGTGGATGAGCAGTTCTTC.

In the case of this clone: One end of the junction is discordant with germline, which a read error may explain. The V and J genes are TRBV30 and TRBJ1-2; the match to TRBD1 covers 9 bases. The CDR3 sequence is 14 residues long. The germline V gene has CDR1 GTSNPN and CDR2 SVGIG (reference sequence). The CDR3 spells CAGSSTGGGYGYTF. CDR3 DNA sequence: TGTGCCGGGAGCTCAACAGGGGGCGGTTATGGCTACACCTTC.

As concerns this clone: Other DNA sequences in this sample translate to the same CDR3. The CDR3 DNA sequence: TGCGCCAGCAGCTTTCGAGGAGAGACCCAGTACTTC. It codes for CASSFRGETQYF. The V gene is TRBV5-1, the J gene TRBJ2-5, with unresolved D. Germline CDR1 reads SGHRS; CDR2 reads YFSETQ. Trimming removed 2 bases at V and 4 bases at J, with 6 bases between. The CDR3 is made up of 12 amino acids.

The rearrangement uses TRBV7-3 and TRBJ2-3; 9 nucleotides align to TRBD2. The V gene end was trimmed by 5 bases and the J gene end by 7 bases; junction bases not matched to a gene: 16. CDR3 length equals 17 residues. In germline, CDR1 is SGHTA, CDR2 FQGTGA. The CDR3 DNA reads TGTGCCAGCAGCCCCTCCCTCAGCGGGGGGAGTTCGCATACGCAGTATTTT. Translating gives CASSPSLSGGSSHTQYF.

The chain is built from TRBV4-1 and TRBJ2-7, with D perhaps TRBD1 (6 bases). The CDR3 loop spans 15 amino acids. Germline CDR1 reads MGHRA; CDR2 reads YSYEKL. V dropped 4 bases and J dropped 5 bases, with 18 bases sitting between them. Here the CDR3 reads CASSLRYTGNHEQYF. The CDR3, as DNA: TGCGCCAGCAGCCTACGATACACAGGGAACCACGAGCAGTACTTC.

The chain uses TRBV30 and TRBJ2-5; D gene unclear. Trimming stripped 0 bases from V and 5 bases from J, with 13 bases between. The CDR3 sequence is 14 residues long. The germline V gene has CDR1 GTSNPN and CDR2 SVGIG (reference sequence). CDR3 region: CAWSVGSALETQYF. As DNA, the CDR3 is TGTGCCTGGAGTGTAGGCTCAGCGCTGGAGACCCAGTACTTC.

V gene TRBV29-1 combines with J gene TRBJ2-7, with 9 bases that match TRBD1. The germline V gene encodes CDR1 SQVTM and CDR2 ANQGSEA. The V and J ends lost 5 bases and 3 bases, in that order; junction bases with no gene match: 8. This CDR3 spans 14 amino acids. The CDR3 is CSVQIQGANYEQYF. CDR3 bases: TGCAGCGTTCAAATACAGGGGGCGAACTACGAGCAGTACTTC.

This clone turned up a few times. The gene calls are TRBV29-1 and TRBJ1-1; D unclear. CDR1 and CDR2 from the germline V gene are SQVTM and ANQGSEA. The CDR3 loop spans 12 amino acids. Trimming cost V 3 bases and J 7 bases, with 12 bases left between them. This CDR3 reads CSVEFGSDEAFF. The CDR3, as DNA: TGCAGCGTTGAGTTCGGGTCTGATGAAGCTTTCTTT. Filled out from reference TRBV29-1 and TRBJ1-1, the complete variable domain reads SAVISQKPSRDICQRGTSLTIQCQVDSQVTMMFWYRQQPGQSLTLIATANQGSEATYESGFVIDKFPISRPNLTFSTLTVSNMSPEDSSIYLCSVEFGSDEAFFGQGTRLTVV.

This clone was seen only a few times. The chain joins TRBV2 to TRBJ2-3; 16 bases fit TRBD2. This CDR3 spans 16 amino acids. Germline V gene data show CDR1 as SNHLY and CDR2 as FYNNEI. The V and J ends lost 7 bases and 5 bases, in that order; junction bases with no gene match: 6. This CDR3 reads CASTLGLAGGGDTQYF. For the CDR3, the DNA is TGTGCCAGCACTCTGGGACTAGCGGGAGGGGGAGATACGCAGTATTTT.

This clone turned up a few times. The J gene is TRBJ1-2, the V gene TRBV5-6; D is undetermined. The CDR3 spans 13 residues. The V gene lost 0 bases and the J gene lost 4 bases, with 7 bases spanning the gap. Germline lookup yields CDR1 SGHDT and CDR2 YYEEEE. CDR3 coding DNA: TGTGCCAGCAGCTTGGTGGCAGCCTATGGCTACACCTTC. Amino acid sequence: CASSLVAAYGYTF.

The chain couples TRBV5-4 to TRBJ1-2; TRBD1 aligns across 10 bases. The germline gives CDR1 SGHNT, CDR2 YYREEE (reference sequence). The CDR3 totals 13 residues. V shed 10 bases and J 5 bases; nucleotides not matched to a gene: 8. In DNA, the CDR3 is TGTGCCTCTCTGGGACAGGGGAGGTATGGCTACACCTTC. Translated: CASLGQGRYGYTF.

This clone has a handful of counts. V usage is TRBV7-2 and J usage is TRBJ1-2, with no clear D. V was pared by 5 bases and J by 4 bases, with 11 bases between. In germline, CDR1 is SGHTA, CDR2 FQGNSA. CDR3 length: 13 residues. CDR3 nucleotides: TGTGCCAGCAGCCAAGGGCCGGGCTATGGCTACACCTTC. This translates into CASSQGPGYGYTF.

The chain combines TRBV29-1 with TRBJ1-6, with D maybe TRBD1 (6 bases). The CDR3 consists of 13 residues. The germline V and J ends were trimmed by 6 bases and 7 bases, with 13 bases remaining between them. Per germline, CDR1 SQVTM and CDR2 ANQGSEA. DNA of the CDR3: TGCAGCGTAGCCCGGGACACCAATTCACCCCTCCACTTT. It encodes CSVARDTNSPLHF.

The chain employs TRBV10-2 and TRBJ2-1; 9 nucleotides match TRBD2. CDR1 is WSHSY and CDR2 is SAAADI in the germline V gene. The CDR3 contains 12 residues. Unmatched junction bases numbered 1, after V lost 6 bases and J lost 7 bases. This CDR3 is CASRSGGNEQFF. DNA for the CDR3: TGCGCCAGCAGGAGCGGGGGGAATGAGCAGTTCTTC.

This clone was found a few times. The chain is built from TRBV7-9 and TRBJ2-1; TRBD2 matches 7 bases. V dropped 5 bases and J dropped 8; count of bases not matched to a gene: 3. CDR1 and CDR2 from the germline V gene are SEHNR and FQNEAQ (reference sequence). This CDR3 has 12 residues. This CDR3 is CASSRLADEQFF. CDR3 in DNA: TGTGCCAGCAGCAGACTAGCTGATGAGCAGTTCTTC. The complete variable domain, with remaining parts taken from reference TRBV7-9 and TRBJ2-1, reads DTGVSQNPRHKITKRGQNVTFRCDPISEHNRLYWYRQTLGQGPEFLTYFQNEAQLEKSRLLSDRFSAERPKGSFSTLEIQRTEQGDSAMYLCASSRLADEQFFGPGTRLTVL.

The gene calls are TRBV6-5 and TRBJ2-7; D not resolved. V lost 0 bases and J lost 0, with 6 bases in between. This CDR3 comprises 14 residues. The V gene's germline CDR1 is MNHEY and CDR2 SVGAGI. CDR3 DNA sequence: TGTGCCAGCAGTTACTCGTACAGCTCCTACGAGCAGTACTTC. Protein: CASSYSYSSYEQYF.

This clone has a handful of counts. The rearrangement joins TRBV6-1 to TRBJ1-1, with a tentative D call TRBD1 (5 bases). V was trimmed by 9 bases and J by 4 bases, leaving 12 bases between them. CDR3 length equals 12 residues. Looked up from germline, CDR1 is MNHNS and CDR2 is SASEGT. CDR3 in amino acids: CASGDRGTEAFF. The DNA of the CDR3 is TGTGCCAGTGGGGATAGGGGCACTGAAGCTTTCTTT.

This chain joins TRBV7-2 and TRBJ1-1; D possibly corresponds to TRBD1 (5 bases). Germline V gene sequence: CDR1 SGHTA, CDR2 FQGNSA. The CDR3 consists of 13 residues. With 3 bases removed from V and 11 bases from J, the gap between germline ends came to 16 bases. CDR3 sequence (DNA): TGTGCCAGCAGCTTTAACCAAAGGGGTGAGGCTTTCTTT. Translating gives CASSFNQRGEAFF.